The rows below give T cell receptor beta chains drawn from one sample of a study of human T cells and chemical hapten exposure. One entry per CDR3 protein results from TCRdb running MiXCR on the RACE reads. The sample yields 39,000 or so distinct CDR3 sequences, just under 4% seen once. The source was whole blood, collected in connection with sensitization to the hapten diphenylcyclopropenone (DPC). The receptors shown here come from a man aged 50-60 years with alopecia areata. Some clones in this sample may be carry-over from other donors' samples. Both conserved end residues are part of each CDR3. A D gene is named only where the DNA matches it firmly. Not every row has a clone size; where given, it reads once, few, many or a size class.

clone size	D gene	V gene	J gene	CDR3 DNA	CDR3 protein
.	TRBD1	TRBV2	TRBJ1-2	TGTGCCAGCAGCGGGACAGGGTTTGGCTACACCTTC	CASSGTGFGYTF
many	.	TRBV29-1	TRBJ1-1	TGCAGCGTTGAAAGGGACCTGAACACTGAAGCTTTCTTT	CSVERDLNTEAFF
many	TRBD1	TRBV20-1	TRBJ1-2	TGCAGTGCTAGTAGACAGGGGGCCAACTATGGCTACACCTTC	CSASRQGANYGYTF
many	TRBD2	TRBV18	TRBJ2-1	TGTGCCAGCTCACCGGGGACTAGCGGGACCTTTTTCAATGAGCAGTTCTTC	CASSPGTSGTFFNEQFF
many	.	TRBV7-7	TRBJ2-7	TGTGCCAGCAGCTCCGGACCAACCTACGAGCAGTACTTC	CASSSGPTYEQYF
many	TRBD2	TRBV6-2/TRBV6-3	TRBJ2-6	TGTGCCAGCAGGAAACAACTCGGGACTAGCGGTCCTTCTGGGGCCAACGTCCTGACTTTC	CASRKQLGTSGPSGANVLTF
many	.	TRBV5-1	TRBJ2-5	TGCGCCAGCAGCTTGGAGTATCTAGAGACCCAGTACTTC	CASSLEYLETQYF
many	TRBD2	TRBV10-1	TRBJ2-7	TGCGCCAGCAGTGAGTCTGGTAGCGGGGATTCCTACGAGCAGTACTTC	CASSESGSGDSYEQYF
many	TRBD2	TRBV3-1	TRBJ2-7	TGTGCCAGCAGCCAATCTAGCGGGAGGGCCGTTCCAAAAACCTACGAGCAGTACTTC	CASSQSSGRAVPKTYEQYF
few	.	TRBV29-1	TRBJ1-6	TGCAGCATCCGGGCGGGGCTGGGGAATTCACCCCTCCACTTT	CSIRAGLGNSPLHF
many	.	TRBV2	TRBJ2-1	TGTGCCAGCAGTGTCGGGGTTTACAATGAGCAGTTCTTC	CASSVGVYNEQFF
many	.	TRBV10-3	TRBJ2-7	TGTGCCATCAGTCAACTAGTTTCCCACGAGCAGTACTTC	CAISQLVSHEQYF
many	TRBD2	TRBV2	TRBJ2-1	TGTGCCAGCACTGTTTCTGCTGGGCTAGCGGGAAACAATGAGCAGTTCTTC	CASTVSAGLAGNNEQFF
many	TRBD1	TRBV15	TRBJ1-3	TGTGCCACCTCACCCGACAGGGCCTCTGGAAACACCATATATTTT	CATSPDRASGNTIYF
many	.	TRBV7-6	TRBJ2-1	TGTGCCAGCAGCTTAGGTGTATACAGGAACCTCTACAATGAGCAGTTCTTC	CASSLGVYRNLYNEQFF
many	TRBD1	TRBV28	TRBJ2-2	TGTGCCAGCAGTAAGGGACAGGGGAACACCGGGGAGCTGTTTTTT	CASSKGQGNTGELFF
many	.	TRBV7-2	TRBJ2-1	TGTGCCAGCAGCTTAGAGATTAGCCTCCGTGAGCAGTTCTTC	CASSLEISLREQFF
many	.	TRBV7-9	TRBJ2-1	TGTGCCAGCAGCCACCTTGAGCAGTTCTTC	CASSHLEQFF
many	TRBD2	TRBV2	TRBJ2-5	TGTGCCAGCTCGGGGGGGCTCGAGGAGACCCAGTACTTC	CASSGGLEETQYF
many	.	TRBV2	TRBJ2-6	TGTGCCAGGACAGACTCTGGGGCCAACGTCCTGACTTTC	CARTDSGANVLTF
many	.	TRBV6-5	TRBJ1-1	TGTGCCAGCACCAACGATGCTTCCCGGGGCACTGAAGCTTTCTTT	CASTNDASRGTEAFF
.	.	TRBV24-1	TRBJ2-3	TGTGCCACCAGTGATCAACAATCGGTTGACGGCACAGATACGCAGTATTTT	CATSDQQSVDGTDTQYF
.	TRBD1	TRBV11-2	TRBJ1-6	TGTGCCAGCAGCCGTCCGGTACCCCCTGGGACAGGGGTGGGTTCACCCCTCCACTTT	CASSRPVPPGTGVGSPLHF
many	TRBD1	TRBV28	TRBJ1-2	TGTGCCAGCAGTTCATTGTCAGGGGGTAACTATGGCTACACCTTC	CASSSLSGGNYGYTF
many	TRBD1	TRBV28	TRBJ2-2	TGTGCCAGCAGTTTAAGCACAGGGGCCACCGGGGAGCTGTTTTTT	CASSLSTGATGELFF
.	TRBD2	TRBV10-1	TRBJ2-5	TGCGCCAGCAGTCCCAATAGCGGGAGTGCAGAGACCCAGTACTTC	CASSPNSGSAETQYF
many	TRBD1	TRBV5-5	TRBJ1-6	TGTGCCAGCAGCTTGGTCCAGGGGGCGGGGTACGCACCCCTCCACTTT	CASSLVQGAGYAPLHF
many	TRBD1	TRBV11-2	TRBJ2-1	TGTGCCAGCAGCTCAGAGGGGACAGGTACCTACAATGAGCAGTTCTTC	CASSSEGTGTYNEQFF
.	TRBD2	TRBV7-2	TRBJ2-3	TGTGCCAGCAGCTCACTAAACCCAAGACTAGCGGGTAGCACAGATACGCAGTATTTT	CASSSLNPRLAGSTDTQYF
many	TRBD2	TRBV7-8	TRBJ2-1	TGTGCCAGCAGCTCCCAGACTAGCGGGAGGCCCTACAATGAGCAGTTCTTC	CASSSQTSGRPYNEQFF
few	TRBD1	TRBV10-3	TRBJ1-2	TGTGCCATCAGGGGACAGGGAGAAGCTAACTATGGCTACACCTTC	CAIRGQGEANYGYTF
many	TRBD2	TRBV29-1	TRBJ2-2	TGCAGCGTAGCGGGAGCAGGAGGGGGGGAGCTGTTTTTT	CSVAGAGGGELFF
many	TRBD2	TRBV5-5	TRBJ2-1	TGTGCCAGCAGCTTGGGAGTAGCGGGAGTACTTAATGAGCAGTTCTTC	CASSLGVAGVLNEQFF
many	TRBD1	TRBV7-9	TRBJ2-7	TGTGCCAGCAGCATGACAGGGGCGGGCGAGCAGTACTTC	CASSMTGAGEQYF
few	.	TRBV5-6	TRBJ1-1	TGTGCCAGCAGCGCAATAGGCCAAGGAGGCGCTGAAGCTTTCTTT	CASSAIGQGGAEAFF
many	TRBD2	TRBV7-9	TRBJ2-1	TGTGCCAGCAGCCCTACTAGCGGTGATGAGCAGTTCTTC	CASSPTSGDEQFF
many	.	TRBV7-2	TRBJ2-1	TGTGCCAGCAGCGCGAACCCACTTTACAATGAGCAGTTCTTC	CASSANPLYNEQFF
.	.	TRBV12-3/TRBV12-4	TRBJ1-1	TGTGCCAGCAGTTTTTCGCGGGAGGGGACTGAAGCTTTCTTT	CASSFSREGTEAFF
many	TRBD2	TRBV20-1	TRBJ2-2	TGCAGTGCTAGAGGACTAGCGGGAGGAACCGGGGAGCTGTTTTTT	CSARGLAGGTGELFF
few	TRBD1	TRBV20-1	TRBJ1-6	TGCAGTGCTCGGGACAGGGAGGATTCACCCCTCCACTTT	CSARDREDSPLHF
many	.	TRBV12-3/TRBV12-4	TRBJ1-6	TGTGCCAGCAGTTTATCTGGGTCGAATTCACCCCTCCACTTT	CASSLSGSNSPLHF
many	.	TRBV14	TRBJ1-5	TGTGCCAGCAGCCATGCGATCGCAGCACAGAATAGCAATCAGCCCCAGCATTTT	CASSHAIAAQNSNQPQHF
many	.	TRBV28	TRBJ2-5	TGTGCCAGCAGTTTTCGGGCCCGTAGGCACCAAGAGACCCAGTACTTC	CASSFRARRHQETQYF
.	.	TRBV5-4	TRBJ1-2	TGTGCCAGCAGCTTGGATACCTCCGTGTGGGGCTACACCTTC	CASSLDTSVWGYTF
many	.	TRBV29-1	TRBJ1-2	TGCAGCGTTACTGGGACCGCCGGCTACACCTTC	CSVTGTAGYTF
many	.	TRBV5-1	TRBJ2-1	TGCGCCAGCAGTACAGACCCCCAGAGCGGGCTTTACAATGAGCAGTTCTTC	CASSTDPQSGLYNEQFF
many	.	TRBV7-8	TRBJ1-3	TGTGCCAGCAGCTTACAGCTAGGTTCTGGAAACACCATATATTTT	CASSLQLGSGNTIYF
few	TRBD2	TRBV20-1	TRBJ2-3	TGCAGTGCTAGAAGGAATGGGGGGGTCACAGATACGCAGTATTTT	CSARRNGGVTDTQYF
many	TRBD1	TRBV20-1	TRBJ2-7	TGCAGTGCCCAACCCGGGACAGGGGTAGTGGAGCAGTACTTC	CSAQPGTGVVEQYF